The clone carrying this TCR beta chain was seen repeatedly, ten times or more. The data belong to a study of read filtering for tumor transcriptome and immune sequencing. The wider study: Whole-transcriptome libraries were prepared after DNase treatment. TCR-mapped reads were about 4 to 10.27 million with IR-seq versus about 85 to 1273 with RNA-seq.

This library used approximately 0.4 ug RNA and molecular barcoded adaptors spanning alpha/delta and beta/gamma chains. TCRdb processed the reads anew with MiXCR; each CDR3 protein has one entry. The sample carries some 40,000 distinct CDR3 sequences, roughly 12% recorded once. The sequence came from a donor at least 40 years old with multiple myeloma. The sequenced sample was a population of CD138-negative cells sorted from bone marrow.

CDR3 sequence (DNA): TGTGCCAGCAGCTTCCGGCAGGGGTCCATAGATACGCAGTATTTT. It is translated as CASSFRQGSIDTQYF. The V call is TRBV7-2, the J call TRBJ2-3; tentative D call: TRBD1 (6 bases). V was pared by 3 bases and J by 5 bases, with 15 bases between. The CDR3 is 15 residues long. Germline values: CDR1 SGHTA, CDR2 FQGNSA.